The sequence of this TCR beta chain was determined in a study of early T cells in non-severe SARS-CoV-2 infection. Background on the study: The sequenced material was bulk RNA from unsorted whole blood, and its chains were unpaired.

Unique molecular identifiers were attached to individual cDNA molecules. TCRdb reprocessed the 5' RACE reads via MiXCR and lists one record per CDR3 protein. The data show tens of thousands of distinct CDR3 sequences, roughly 6.8% seen once. General study findings and limits: Missing private and CD4 specificities, VDJdb matching favored anti-spike CD8 responses.

This clonotype was counted many times. Its antigen is as yet unknown. This clonotype was obtained from an adult who was a healthcare worker with PCR-confirmed SARS-CoV-2 infection or an uninfected control (not recorded which). Sequencing was performed on whole blood.

As DNA, the CDR3 is TGTGCCAGCAGCCAAAAGACACCAAACTCCTATAATTCACCCCTCCACTTT. This encodes CASSQKTPNSYNSPLHF. The chain links TRBV14 to TRBJ1-6; no reliable D call. This CDR3 comprises 17 residues. The V and J ends lost 2 bases and 0 bases respectively, with 11 bases between them. Looked up from germline, CDR1 is SGHDN and CDR2 is FVKESK. Full variable domain (remainder filled in from reference TRBV14 and TRBJ1-6): EAGVTQFPSHSVIEKGQTVTLRCDPISGHDNLYWYRRVMGKEIKFLLHFVKESKQDESGMPNNRFLAERTGGTYSTLKVQPAELEDSGVYFCASSQKTPNSYNSPLHFGNGTRLTVT.